This T cell receptor (beta chain) was identified during a study of T-cell memory formation after mild COVID-19. Study-wide results and limits: Second-wave clones reaching peak frequency on day 37 lacked confirmed SARS-CoV-2 specificity.

J lost 5 bases, V lost 2 bases, and 3 bases had no gene match. Germline values: CDR1 ENHRY, CDR2 SYGVKD. CDR3 size: 13 residues. 5'RACE with constant-segment primers yielded barcoded, UMI-tagged TCR alpha and TCR beta cDNA libraries. TCRdb processed the 5' RACE reads anew with MiXCR; each CDR3 protein has one entry. Altogether more than 300,000 distinct CDR3 sequences are present, around 20% being singletons, with the ten largest covering roughly 23%. This clonotype was counted once. Antigen: not known. The V and J genes are TRBV10-3 and TRBJ2-7, with 7 bases lining up with TRBD1. The clonotype originates from a man younger than 35 who had mild COVID-19 (a few samples of this study predate the infection). Cell type and time point are not known. The sequenced material came from PBMCs or a T cell subset sorted from them (not recorded which). CDR3 DNA sequence: TGTGCCATCAGTGAGAGGGGGCAGGACGAGCAGTACTTC. This encodes CAISERGQDEQYF.